Presented here are 24 T cell receptor beta chains from one specimen sequenced in a study of cytomegalovirus exposure and HLA in healthy donors. 13 Jbeta primers and 60 Vbeta primers were used for the PCR. The protocol was immunoSEQ multiplex PCR, while the TCRdb copy is restricted to in-frame clones and leaves out a portion. The data show some 100,000 clones, with 69% seen just once and under 6.5% held by the top ten. The specimen sequenced was PBMCs. The receptors come from a woman in her seventies in good health and CMV-seropositive.

This clone was seen more than once but under ten times. This chain connects TRBV6-6 to TRBJ1-6; TRBD1 matches at 8 bases. The J segment lost 5 bases and the V segment lost 5 bases, leaving 2 bases of the junction unmatched. The CDR3 is 14 amino acids. Per germline, CDR1 MNHNY and CDR2 SVGAGI (reference sequence). The CDR3 reads CASSQTGDNSPLHF. The DNA of the CDR3 is TGTGCCAGCAGTCAGACAGGGGATAATTCACCCCTCCACTTT.

The J gene is TRBJ2-1, the V gene TRBV30, with 7 bases fitting TRBD1. This CDR3 has 12 amino acids. CDR1 and CDR2 (germline): GTSNPN, SVGIG (reference sequence). The ends lost 7 bases at V and 5 bases at J; junction bases unmatched: 5. The CDR3, as DNA: TGTGCCTACGGACAGGTAAACAATGAGCAGTTCTTC. This gives the protein CAYGQVNNEQFF.

The V call is TRBV5-1, the J call TRBJ2-5; weak D call: TRBD1 (5 bases). CDR1 SGHRS and CDR2 YFSETQ come from the germline V gene. V was pared by 6 bases and J by 1 base, with 10 bases between. The length of the CDR3 is 13 residues. For the CDR3, the DNA is TGCGCCAGCAATAGAGACAGCCAAGAGACCCAGTACTTC. It codes for CASNRDSQETQYF.

Of note for this clone: Other DNA sequences within the sample encode an identical CDR3. The chain has TRBV5-1 and TRBJ2-5, with 9 bases that match TRBD2. The CDR3 consists of 14 residues. From germline, CDR1 is SGHRS and CDR2 YFSETQ. J was trimmed by 2 bases and V by 4 bases; bases with no gene match: 3. The CDR3 sequence: CASSPSGGQETQYF. CDR3 sequence (DNA): TGCGCCAGCAGCCCGAGCGGGGGGCAAGAGACCCAGTACTTC.

This clone appeared a single time. The rearrangement links TRBV19 to TRBJ2-1; D is uncertain. V was pared by 3 bases and J by 4 bases, with 13 bases between. The CDR3 runs 15 residues. Germline CDR1 reads LNHDA; CDR2 reads SQIVND (reference sequence). The CDR3 nucleotides are TGTGCCAGTAGTATCGAGTCAATCCCTTACAATGAGCAGTTCTTC. This codes for CASSIESIPYNEQFF. The full variable domain, its missing parts supplied by reference TRBV19 and TRBJ2-1, is DGGITQSPKYLFRKEGQNVTLSCEQNLNHDAMYWYRQDPGQGLRLIYYSQIVNDFQKGDIAEGYSVSREKKESFPLTVTSAQKNPTAFYLCASSIESIPYNEQFFGPGTRLTVL.

V usage is TRBV15 and J usage is TRBJ2-2; 7 nucleotides match TRBD2. V lost 3 bases and J lost 1; bases outside the gene matches: 2. From germline, CDR1 is LNHNV and CDR2 YYDKDF (reference sequence). The CDR3 is 15 amino acids. In DNA, the CDR3 is TGTGCCACCAGCAGGGCGGGGGTGAACACCGGGGAGCTGTTTTTT. Its protein product is CATSRAGVNTGELFF.

This clone showed up just once. The sample holds other DNA sequences that translate to the same CDR3. This sequence joins TRBV29-1 and TRBJ1-2; D ambiguous. The CDR3 consists of 13 residues. CDR1 is SQVTM, CDR2 ANQGSEA, per germline. V shed 5 bases and J shed 8 bases, with 18 bases lying between them. The CDR3 protein is CSVSSRTLDGYTF. The CDR3 bases are TGCAGCGTTTCCTCAAGGACTCTGGACGGCTACACCTTC.

This clone has more than one count but fewer than ten. CDR3 nucleotides: TGTGCCAGTAGTCCCGGACAGGGGTGGGCTGAAGCTTTCTTT. Translating it yields CASSPGQGWAEAFF. The J gene is TRBJ1-1, the V gene TRBV19; 9 nucleotides agree with TRBD1. The CDR3 is 14 amino acids. Germline lookup yields CDR1 LNHDA and CDR2 SQIVND (reference sequence). Trimming cost V 5 bases and J 6 bases; bases outside gene matches: 7. Variable domain in full (rest from reference TRBV19 and TRBJ1-1): DGGITQSPKYLFRKEGQNVTLSCEQNLNHDAMYWYRQDPGQGLRLIYYSQIVNDFQKGDIAEGYSVSREKKESFPLTVTSAQKNPTAFYLCASSPGQGWAEAFFGQGTRLTVV.

The chain uses TRBV30 and TRBJ2-1; D is perhaps TRBD2 (7 bases). There are 14 residues in the CDR3. Deletions cut 0 bases from V and 2 bases from J, with 8 bases between. Germline CDR1 and CDR2: GTSNPN and SVGIG (reference sequence). The CDR3 DNA is TGTGCCTGGAGTGTGGGGGGGCCCTACAATGAGCAGTTCTTC. It specifies CAWSVGGPYNEQFF.

This clone was counted only a few times. The V call is TRBV5-4, the J call TRBJ1-1; D may be TRBD1 (5 bases). Germline V gene lookup returns CDR1 SGHNT and CDR2 YYREEE (reference sequence). There are 11 residues in the CDR3. The V end lost 2 bases, the J end lost 8 bases, and 7 bases lay between the germline ends. CDR3 DNA sequence: TGTGCCAGCAGCTTTAAGGGGGAAGCTTTCTTT. This translates into CASSFKGEAFF.

This clone has more than one count but fewer than ten. The gene calls are TRBV6-4 and TRBJ2-1; tentative D call: TRBD2 (7 bases). The V gene lost 3 bases and the J gene lost 9 bases, with 18 bases spanning the gap. CDR3 size: 15 residues. CDR1 and CDR2 (germline): MRHNA, SNTAGT. CDR3 bases: TGTGCCAGCAGTGAGGGGGCGGGGGCTACAGGTGAGCAGTTCTTC. Translation gives CASSEGAGATGEQFF.

The V call is TRBV7-9, the J call TRBJ1-4; 7 nucleotides align to TRBD1. The J segment lost 6 bases and the V segment lost 2 bases, leaving 9 bases of the junction unmatched. The CDR3 is made up of 16 amino acids. In germline, CDR1 is SEHNR, CDR2 FQNEAQ (reference sequence). Here the CDR3 reads CASSLKYLGGHEKLFF. CDR3 nucleotides: TGTGCCAGCAGCTTAAAATATCTAGGGGGCCATGAAAAACTGTTTTTT.

This clone was detected only a few times. This chain's CDR3 is CATSRDYSTVGEQYF. The CDR3 coding sequence is TGTGCCACCAGCAGAGATTATTCTACTGTTGGCGAGCAGTACTTC. This chain uses TRBV15 with TRBJ2-7; D unclear. Trimming stripped 0 bases from V and 6 bases from J, with 15 bases between. CDR1 LNHNV and CDR2 YYDKDF come from the germline V gene (reference sequence). The CDR3 runs to 15 residues. The full variable domain, its missing parts supplied by reference TRBV15 and TRBJ2-7, is DAMVIQNPRYQVTQFGKPVTLSCSQTLNHNVMYWYQQKSSQAPKLLFHYYDKDFNNEADTPDNFQSRRPNTSFCFLDIRSPGLGDTAMYLCATSRDYSTVGEQYFGPGTRLTVT.

The chain combines TRBV6-6 with TRBJ2-3; unclear D gene. The CDR3 contains 14 residues. Germline V CDR1 and CDR2: MNHNY, SVGAGI (reference sequence). V was trimmed by 11 bases and J by 2 bases, leaving 17 bases between them. The CDR3 DNA is TGTGCCCACTCTAAACAGCCTTCCACAGATACGCAGTATTTT. It codes for CAHSKQPSTDTQYF.

This clone was seen only a few times. J is TRBJ2-1 and V is TRBV11-1; weak D call: TRBD2 (5 bases). The ends were cut back, 3 bases at V and 7 bases at J, with 13 bases in the middle. CDR1 and CDR2 (germline): SGHAT, FQDESV (reference sequence). This CDR3 is 14 amino acids long. The CDR3 protein is CASSFDWGANEQFF. For the CDR3, the DNA is TGTGCCAGCAGCTTCGATTGGGGAGCAAATGAGCAGTTCTTC.

In this sample, this clone turned up a few times. This chain links TRBV5-5 with TRBJ1-3; unclear D gene. Germline V gene sequence: CDR1 SGHKS, CDR2 YYEKEE (reference sequence). Deletions cut 1 base from V and 0 bases from J, with 5 bases between. The CDR3 length is 14 residues. Written as DNA, the CDR3 is TGTGCCAGCAGCTTGTTCATCTCTGGAAACACCATATATTTT. Protein: CASSLFISGNTIYF.

This clone was seen a few times. CDR3 residues: CASSEYQTSYNEQFF. CDR3 bases: TGTGCCAGCAGTGAATATCAGACATCCTACAATGAGCAGTTCTTC. The gene calls are TRBV6-1 and TRBJ2-1; D remains ambiguous. This CDR3 region has 15 residues. V was trimmed by 2 bases and J by 1 base, leaving 9 bases between them. Germline V gene lookup returns CDR1 MNHNS and CDR2 SASEGT.

This clone is a singleton in its sample. The chain couples TRBV27 to TRBJ1-4; possible D gene TRBD1, 6 bases. CDR3 size: 14 residues. The V gene's germline CDR1 is MNHEY and CDR2 SMNVEV (reference sequence). V lost 6 bases and J lost 5, with 13 bases in between. CDR3: CASSFLGGNEKLFF. Here the CDR3 DNA reads TGTGCCAGCAGCTTCTTAGGGGGAAATGAAAAACTGTTTTTT.

The rearrangement joins TRBV29-1 to TRBJ1-4; 8 positions agree with TRBD1. V was clipped by 6 bases and J by 4 bases; unmatched bases: 4. CDR3 length equals 13 residues. In germline, CDR1 is SQVTM, CDR2 ANQGSEA. The CDR3, as DNA: TGCAGCGTCAGGGGGCAGTATAATGAAAAACTGTTTTTT. Its protein is CSVRGQYNEKLFF.

J is TRBJ2-3 and V is TRBV7-8; no clear D. V was cut by 4 bases and J by 8 bases, with 10 bases left in between. Germline loops: CDR1 SGHVS, CDR2 FQNEAQ. The CDR3 length is 12 residues. The CDR3 spells CASSSTPGTQYF. The CDR3 region has the DNA TGTGCCAGCAGCTCCACCCCGGGTACGCAGTATTTT.

This clone was seen a few times. The J gene is TRBJ2-1, the V gene TRBV30, with 8 bases lining up with TRBD1. The germline CDR1 and CDR2 sequences are GTSNPN and SVGIG (reference sequence). The V and J ends lost 4 bases and 8 bases, in that order; junction bases with no gene match: 13. This CDR3 has 15 residues. The CDR3 nucleotides are TGTGCCTGGAAGGAATTTGGACAGGGTCTCTATGAGCAGTTCTTC. Translated: CAWKEFGQGLYEQFF.

The gene calls are TRBV6-6 and TRBJ2-5, with 8 bases that match TRBD1. There are 14 residues in the CDR3. With 5 bases clipped from V and 5 bases from J, the junction kept 7 bases outside the gene matches. Germline values: CDR1 MNHNY, CDR2 SVGAGI (reference sequence). CDR3 nucleotide sequence: TGTGCCAGCAGTCTTGGACAGGGCTGGGAGACCCAGTACTTC. This translates into CASSLGQGWETQYF.

The J gene is TRBJ2-7, the V gene TRBV30; 10 nucleotides line up with TRBD2. The CDR3 totals 19 residues. J lost 4 bases, V lost 3 bases, and 21 bases had no gene match. Germline lookup yields CDR1 GTSNPN and CDR2 SVGIG (reference sequence). The CDR3 coding sequence is TGTGCCTGGAGGAGGTGGCTCCCTAGCGGGGGACCTCGGGATTACGAGCAGTACTTC. It is translated as CAWRRWLPSGGPRDYEQYF. Looking up the rest from reference TRBV30 and TRBJ2-7 gives the full variable domain: SQTIHQWPATLVQPVGSPLSLECTVEGTSNPNLYWYRQAAGRGLQLLFYSVGIGQISSEVPQNLSASRPQDRQFILSSKKLLLSDSGFYLCAWRRWLPSGGPRDYEQYFGPGTRLTVT.

The chain links TRBV7-9 to TRBJ2-4; possible D gene TRBD2, 5 bases. CDR3 length: 15 residues. Germline V CDR1 and CDR2: SEHNR, FQNEAQ (reference sequence). V gave up 4 bases and J gave up 1 base, with 11 bases separating them. The CDR3 DNA reads TGTGCCAGCAGCTCACCGGGGTTCGCCAAAAACATTCAGTACTTC. Translation: CASSSPGFAKNIQYF.